This T cell receptor beta chain was recovered during a study of blood T cell repertoires in COVID-19. In the study overall: The United States, Italy and Spain provided the acute and convalescent COVID-19 samples. T cells, B-cell-depleted T cells, or PBMCs provided the cDNA or gDNA that served as material.

Original processing notes: Amplification of reference gene primers was used by the study to estimate nucleated cell counts. Clones were sequenced by immunoSEQ multiplex PCR, and TCRdb holds only the in-frame ones, with some missing. Clone size and the V and J calls come from that table; the DNA yielded D and trimming. The sample shows 200,000 to 250,000 clones, roughly nine tenths of them seen only once. The CDR3 spans 13 residues. Trimming took off 1 base at V and 5 bases at J, with 8 bases between the two ends. Germline V gene lookup returns CDR1 SGHTA and CDR2 FQGNSA. This chain connects TRBV7-2 to TRBJ2-5, with D unresolved. This sequence was found in a man aged 60 to 75 with acute or convalescent COVID-19. Sequencing was performed on peripheral blood. In nucleotides, the CDR3 is TGTGCCAGCAGCTTAGGGCCCCAGGAGACCCAGTACTTC. It is translated as CASSLGPQETQYF.